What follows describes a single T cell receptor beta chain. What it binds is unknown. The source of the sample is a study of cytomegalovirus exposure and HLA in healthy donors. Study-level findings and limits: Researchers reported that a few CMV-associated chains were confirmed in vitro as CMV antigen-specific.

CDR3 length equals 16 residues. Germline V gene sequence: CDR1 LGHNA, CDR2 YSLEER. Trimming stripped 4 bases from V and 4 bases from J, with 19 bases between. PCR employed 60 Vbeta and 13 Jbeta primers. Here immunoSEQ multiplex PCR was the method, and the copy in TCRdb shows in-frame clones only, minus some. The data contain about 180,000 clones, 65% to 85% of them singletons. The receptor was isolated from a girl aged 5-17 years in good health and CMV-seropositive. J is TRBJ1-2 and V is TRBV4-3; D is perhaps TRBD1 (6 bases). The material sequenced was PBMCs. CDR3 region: CASSPRIGQGSYGYTF. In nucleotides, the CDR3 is TGCGCCAGCAGCCCAAGGATAGGGCAGGGGAGCTATGGCTACACCTTC.